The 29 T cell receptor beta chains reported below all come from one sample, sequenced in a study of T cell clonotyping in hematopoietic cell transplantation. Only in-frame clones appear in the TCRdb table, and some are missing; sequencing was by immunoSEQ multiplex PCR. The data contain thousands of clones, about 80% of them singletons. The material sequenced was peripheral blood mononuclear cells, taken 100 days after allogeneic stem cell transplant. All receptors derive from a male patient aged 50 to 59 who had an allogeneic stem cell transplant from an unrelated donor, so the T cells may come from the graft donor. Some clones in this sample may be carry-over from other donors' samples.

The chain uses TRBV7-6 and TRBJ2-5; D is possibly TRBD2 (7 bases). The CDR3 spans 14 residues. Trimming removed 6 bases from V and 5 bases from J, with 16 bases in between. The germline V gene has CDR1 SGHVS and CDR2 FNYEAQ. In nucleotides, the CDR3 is TGTGCCAGCAGGAGGGGGGGACCGAAGGAGACCCAGTACTTC. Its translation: CASRRGGPKETQYF.

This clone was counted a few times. CDR3 coding DNA: TGTGCCAGCAGCGAGACAGGGAATTCACCCCTCCACTTT. Translation: CASSETGNSPLHF. The gene calls are TRBV9 and TRBJ1-6; 7 nucleotides match TRBD1. With 3 bases clipped from V and 7 bases from J, the junction kept 1 base outside the gene matches. The length of the CDR3 is 13 residues. Germline CDR1 reads SGDLS; CDR2 reads YYNGEE.

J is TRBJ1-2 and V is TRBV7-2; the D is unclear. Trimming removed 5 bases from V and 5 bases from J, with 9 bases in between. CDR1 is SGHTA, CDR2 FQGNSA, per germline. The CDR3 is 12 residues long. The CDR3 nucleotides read TGTGCCAGCAGCCCCACGCGGTATGGCTACACCTTC. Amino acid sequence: CASSPTRYGYTF.

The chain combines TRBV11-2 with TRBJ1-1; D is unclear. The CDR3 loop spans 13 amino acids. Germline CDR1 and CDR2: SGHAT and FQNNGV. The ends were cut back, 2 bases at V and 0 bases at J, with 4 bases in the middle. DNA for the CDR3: TGTGCCAGCAGCTTACCCGTGAACACTGAAGCTTTCTTT. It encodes CASSLPVNTEAFF.

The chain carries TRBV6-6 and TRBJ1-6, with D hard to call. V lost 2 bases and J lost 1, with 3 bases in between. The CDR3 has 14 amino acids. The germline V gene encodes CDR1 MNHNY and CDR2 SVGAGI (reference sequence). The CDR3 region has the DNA TGTGCCAGCAGTTACAGGTCCTATAATTCACCCCTCCACTTT. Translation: CASSYRSYNSPLHF.

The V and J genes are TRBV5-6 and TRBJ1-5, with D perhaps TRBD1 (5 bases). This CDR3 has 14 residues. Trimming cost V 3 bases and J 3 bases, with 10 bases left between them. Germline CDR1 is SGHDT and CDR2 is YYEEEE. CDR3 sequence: CASSYSGANQPQHF. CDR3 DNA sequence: TGTGCCAGCAGCTACTCTGGGGCCAATCAGCCCCAGCATTTT.

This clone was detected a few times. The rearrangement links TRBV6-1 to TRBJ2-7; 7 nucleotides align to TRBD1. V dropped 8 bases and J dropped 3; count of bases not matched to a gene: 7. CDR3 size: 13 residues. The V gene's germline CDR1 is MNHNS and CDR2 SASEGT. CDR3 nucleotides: TGTGCCAGCGGAAGACAGGGTAGCTACGAGCAGTACTTC. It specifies CASGRQGSYEQYF.

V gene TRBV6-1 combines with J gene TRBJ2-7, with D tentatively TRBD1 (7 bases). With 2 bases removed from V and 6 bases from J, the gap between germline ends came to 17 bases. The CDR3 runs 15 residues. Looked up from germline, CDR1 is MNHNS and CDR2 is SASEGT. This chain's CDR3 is CASSEYTGEDSEQYF. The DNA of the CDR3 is TGTGCCAGCAGTGAATACACAGGGGAGGATTCCGAGCAGTACTTC.

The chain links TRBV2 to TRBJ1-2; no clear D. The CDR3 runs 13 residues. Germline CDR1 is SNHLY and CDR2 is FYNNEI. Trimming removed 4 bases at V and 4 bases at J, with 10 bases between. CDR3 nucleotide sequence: TGTGCCAGCAGTGGGGAGGGCAGCTATGGCTACACCTTC. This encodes CASSGEGSYGYTF.

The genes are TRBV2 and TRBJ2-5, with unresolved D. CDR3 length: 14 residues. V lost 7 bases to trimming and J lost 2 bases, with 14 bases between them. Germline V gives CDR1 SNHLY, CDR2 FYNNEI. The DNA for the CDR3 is TGTGCCAGCAAGGCTAGGGCAGTACAAGAGACCCAGTACTTC. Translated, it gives CASKARAVQETQYF.

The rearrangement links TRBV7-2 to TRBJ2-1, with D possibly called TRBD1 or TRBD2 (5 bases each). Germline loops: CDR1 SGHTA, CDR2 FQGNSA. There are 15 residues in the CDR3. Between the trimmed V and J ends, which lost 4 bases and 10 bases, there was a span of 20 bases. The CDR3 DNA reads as TGTGCCAGCAGCTCGACGGGGCGGGCCCTTTTGGAGCAGTTCTTC. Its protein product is CASSSTGRALLEQFF.

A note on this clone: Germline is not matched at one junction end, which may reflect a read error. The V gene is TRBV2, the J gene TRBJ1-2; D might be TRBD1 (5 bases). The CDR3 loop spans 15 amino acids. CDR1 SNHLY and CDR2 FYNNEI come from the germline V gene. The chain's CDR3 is CASREGTRANYGYTF. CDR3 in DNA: TGTGCCAGCAGAGAAGGGACTCGTGCTAACTATGGCTACACCTTC. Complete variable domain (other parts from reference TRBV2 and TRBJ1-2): EPEVTQTPSHQVTQMGQEVILRCVPISNHLYFYWYRQILGQKVEFLVSFYNNEISEKSEIFDDQFSVERPDGSNFTLKIRSTKLEDSAMYFCASREGTRANYGYTFGSGTRLTVV.

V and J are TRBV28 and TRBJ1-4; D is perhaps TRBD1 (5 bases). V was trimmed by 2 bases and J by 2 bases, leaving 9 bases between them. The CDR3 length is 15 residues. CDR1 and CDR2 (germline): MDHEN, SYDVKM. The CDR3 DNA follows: TGTGCCAGCAGTTTAGGAGGGACGACTAATGAAAAACTGTTTTTT. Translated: CASSLGGTTNEKLFF.

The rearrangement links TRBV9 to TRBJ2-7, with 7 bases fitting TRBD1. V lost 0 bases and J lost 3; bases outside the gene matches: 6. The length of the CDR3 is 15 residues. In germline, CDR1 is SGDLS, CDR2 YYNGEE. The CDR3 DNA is TGTGCCAGCAGCGTAGACTCACAGGGGATCTACGAGCAGTACTTC. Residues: CASSVDSQGIYEQYF.

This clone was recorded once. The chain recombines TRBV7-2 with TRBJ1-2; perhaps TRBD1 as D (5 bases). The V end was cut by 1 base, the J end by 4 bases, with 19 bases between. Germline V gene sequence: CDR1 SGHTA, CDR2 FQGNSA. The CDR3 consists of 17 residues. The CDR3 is CASSLGSAGLNLYGYTF. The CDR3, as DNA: TGTGCCAGCAGCTTAGGTTCGGCAGGGCTGAATCTCTATGGCTACACCTTC. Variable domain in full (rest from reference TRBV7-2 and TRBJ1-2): GAGVSQSPSNKVTEKGKDVELRCDPISGHTALYWYRQSLGQGLEFLIYFQGNSAPDKSGLPSDRFSAERTGGSVSTLTIQRTQQEDSAVYLCASSLGSAGLNLYGYTFGSGTRLTVV.

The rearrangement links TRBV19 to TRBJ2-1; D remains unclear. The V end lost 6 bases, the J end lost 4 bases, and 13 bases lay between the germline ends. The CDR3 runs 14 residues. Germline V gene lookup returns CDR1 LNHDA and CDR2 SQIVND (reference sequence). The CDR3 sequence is CASSSGRNYNEQFF. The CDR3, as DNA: TGTGCCAGTAGCTCCGGCAGGAATTACAATGAGCAGTTCTTC.

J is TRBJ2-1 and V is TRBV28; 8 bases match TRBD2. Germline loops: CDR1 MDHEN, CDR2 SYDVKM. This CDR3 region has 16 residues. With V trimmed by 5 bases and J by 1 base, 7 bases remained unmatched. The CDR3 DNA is TGTGCCAGCAGTGTCACTAGCGGAGATTCCTACAATGAGCAGTTCTTC. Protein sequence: CASSVTSGDSYNEQFF.

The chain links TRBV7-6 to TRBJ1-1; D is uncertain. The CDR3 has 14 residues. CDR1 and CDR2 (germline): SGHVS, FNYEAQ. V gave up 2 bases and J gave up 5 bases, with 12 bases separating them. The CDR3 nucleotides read TGTGCCAGCAGCTTAAACACCCTGGTGACTGAAGCTTTCTTT. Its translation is CASSLNTLVTEAFF.

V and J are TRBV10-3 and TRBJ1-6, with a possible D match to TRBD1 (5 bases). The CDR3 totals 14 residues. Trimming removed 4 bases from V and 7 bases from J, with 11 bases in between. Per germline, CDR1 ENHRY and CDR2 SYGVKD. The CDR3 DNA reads TGTGCCATCAGTGTGTCCAGGGAAAATTCACCCCTCCACTTT. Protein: CAISVSRENSPLHF.

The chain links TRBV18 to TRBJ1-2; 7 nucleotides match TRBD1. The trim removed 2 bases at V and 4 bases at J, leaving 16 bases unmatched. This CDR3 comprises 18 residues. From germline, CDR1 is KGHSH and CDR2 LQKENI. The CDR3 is CASSPKGGKTGIGYGYTF. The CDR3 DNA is TGTGCCAGCTCACCAAAGGGCGGAAAGACAGGGATCGGCTATGGCTACACCTTC. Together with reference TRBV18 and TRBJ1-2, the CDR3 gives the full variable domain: NAGVMQNPRHLVRRRGQEARLRCSPMKGHSHVYWYRQLPEEGLKFMVYLQKENIIDESGMPKERFSAEFPKEGPSILRIQQVVRGDSAAYFCASSPKGGKTGIGYGYTFGSGTRLTVV.

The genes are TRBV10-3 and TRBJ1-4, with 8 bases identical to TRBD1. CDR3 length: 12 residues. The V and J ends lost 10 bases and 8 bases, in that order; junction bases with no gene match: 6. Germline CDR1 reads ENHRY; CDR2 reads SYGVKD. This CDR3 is CATGAGGEKLFF. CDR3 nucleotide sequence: TGTGCCACCGGCGCAGGGGGCGAAAAACTGTTTTTT.

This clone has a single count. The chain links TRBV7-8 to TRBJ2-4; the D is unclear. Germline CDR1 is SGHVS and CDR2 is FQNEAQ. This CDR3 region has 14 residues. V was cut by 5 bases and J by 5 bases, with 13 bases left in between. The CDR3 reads CASSPNEVENIQYF. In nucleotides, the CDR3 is TGTGCCAGCAGCCCGAACGAGGTGGAAAACATTCAGTACTTC.

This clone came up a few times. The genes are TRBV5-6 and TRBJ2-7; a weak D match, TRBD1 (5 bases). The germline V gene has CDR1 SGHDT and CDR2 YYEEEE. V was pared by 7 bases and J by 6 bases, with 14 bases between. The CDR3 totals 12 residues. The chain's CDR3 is CASVSGIGEQYF. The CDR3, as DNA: TGTGCCAGCGTGTCAGGGATCGGCGAGCAGTACTTC. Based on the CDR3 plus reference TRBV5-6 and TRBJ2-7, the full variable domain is DAGVTQSPTHLIKTRGQQVTLRCSPKSGHDTVSWYQQALGQGPQFIFQYYEEEERQRGNFPDRFSGHQFPNYSSELNVNALLLGDSALYLCASVSGIGEQYFGPGTRLTVT.

CDR3 residues: CASMGTGDGYTF. In DNA, the CDR3 is TGTGCCAGCATGGGGACGGGGGATGGCTACACCTTC. The chain combines TRBV28 with TRBJ1-2, with D tentatively TRBD1 (5 bases). The V end lost 7 bases, the J end lost 6 bases, and 12 bases lay between the germline ends. In germline, CDR1 is MDHEN, CDR2 SYDVKM. The CDR3 has 12 amino acids.

This CDR3 is CASRLGQGAVREQYF. Here the CDR3 DNA reads TGTGCCAGCAGGTTGGGACAGGGGGCAGTGAGGGAGCAGTACTTC. This rearrangement joins TRBV2 to TRBJ2-7; 12 bases match TRBD1. V gave up 6 bases and J gave up 7 bases; unmatched junction bases: 10. The CDR3 has 15 amino acids. CDR1 and CDR2 from the germline V gene are SNHLY and FYNNEI.

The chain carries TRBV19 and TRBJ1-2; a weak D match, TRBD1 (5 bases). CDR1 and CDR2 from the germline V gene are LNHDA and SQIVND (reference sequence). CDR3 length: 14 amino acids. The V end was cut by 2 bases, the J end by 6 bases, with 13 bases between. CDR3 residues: CASSINGRANGYTF. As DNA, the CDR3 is TGTGCCAGTAGTATAAACGGCAGGGCGAATGGCTACACCTTC.

This CDR3 reads CASSTGNGQPQHF. CDR3 nucleotides: TGTGCCAGTAGTACAGGGAATGGGCAGCCCCAGCATTTT. This chain uses TRBV19 with TRBJ1-5; D perhaps matches TRBD1 (5 bases). Deletions cut 4 bases from V and 7 bases from J, with 11 bases between. Germline V gene sequence: CDR1 LNHDA, CDR2 SQIVND (reference sequence). The CDR3 contains 13 residues.

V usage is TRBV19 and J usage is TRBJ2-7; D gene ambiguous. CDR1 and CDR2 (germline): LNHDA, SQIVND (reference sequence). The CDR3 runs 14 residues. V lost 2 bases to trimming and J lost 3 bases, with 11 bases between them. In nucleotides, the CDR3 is TGTGCCAGTAGTATATGGGAACGGAACTACGAGCAGTACTTC. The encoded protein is CASSIWERNYEQYF.

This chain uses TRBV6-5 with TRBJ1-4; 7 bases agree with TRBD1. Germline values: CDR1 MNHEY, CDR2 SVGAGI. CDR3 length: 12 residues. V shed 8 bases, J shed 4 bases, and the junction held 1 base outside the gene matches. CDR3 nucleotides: TGTGCCAGCCAGGGGGATAATGAAAAACTGTTTTTT. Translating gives CASQGDNEKLFF.